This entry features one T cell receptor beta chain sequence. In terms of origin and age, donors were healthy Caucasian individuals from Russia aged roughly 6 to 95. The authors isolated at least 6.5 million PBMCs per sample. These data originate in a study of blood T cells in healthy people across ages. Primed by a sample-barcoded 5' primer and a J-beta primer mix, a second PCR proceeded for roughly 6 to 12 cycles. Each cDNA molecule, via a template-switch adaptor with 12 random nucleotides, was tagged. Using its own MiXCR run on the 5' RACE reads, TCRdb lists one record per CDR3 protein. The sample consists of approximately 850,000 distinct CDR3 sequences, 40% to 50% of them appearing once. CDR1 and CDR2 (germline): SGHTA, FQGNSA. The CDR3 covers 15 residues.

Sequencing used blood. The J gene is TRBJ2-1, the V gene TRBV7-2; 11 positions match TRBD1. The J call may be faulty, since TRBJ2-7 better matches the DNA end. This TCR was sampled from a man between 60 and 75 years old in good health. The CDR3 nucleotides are TGTGCCAGCAGCTTAGAAGGGGACAGGGGGAATGAGCAGTACTTC. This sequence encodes CASSLEGDRGNEQYF.